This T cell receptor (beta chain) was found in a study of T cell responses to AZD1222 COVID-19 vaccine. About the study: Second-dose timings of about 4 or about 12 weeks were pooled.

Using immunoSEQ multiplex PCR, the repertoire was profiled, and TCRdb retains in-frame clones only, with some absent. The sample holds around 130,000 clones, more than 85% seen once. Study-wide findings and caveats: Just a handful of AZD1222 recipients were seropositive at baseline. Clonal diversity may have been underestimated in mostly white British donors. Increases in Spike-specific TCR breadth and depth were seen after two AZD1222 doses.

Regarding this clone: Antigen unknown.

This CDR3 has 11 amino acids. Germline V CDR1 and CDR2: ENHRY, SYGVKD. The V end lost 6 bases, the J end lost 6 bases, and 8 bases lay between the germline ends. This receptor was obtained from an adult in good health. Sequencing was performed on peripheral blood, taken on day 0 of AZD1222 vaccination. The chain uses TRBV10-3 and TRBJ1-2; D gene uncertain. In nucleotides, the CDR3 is TGTGCCATCAGGGTGATGGATGGCTACACCTTC. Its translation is CAIRVMDGYTF.